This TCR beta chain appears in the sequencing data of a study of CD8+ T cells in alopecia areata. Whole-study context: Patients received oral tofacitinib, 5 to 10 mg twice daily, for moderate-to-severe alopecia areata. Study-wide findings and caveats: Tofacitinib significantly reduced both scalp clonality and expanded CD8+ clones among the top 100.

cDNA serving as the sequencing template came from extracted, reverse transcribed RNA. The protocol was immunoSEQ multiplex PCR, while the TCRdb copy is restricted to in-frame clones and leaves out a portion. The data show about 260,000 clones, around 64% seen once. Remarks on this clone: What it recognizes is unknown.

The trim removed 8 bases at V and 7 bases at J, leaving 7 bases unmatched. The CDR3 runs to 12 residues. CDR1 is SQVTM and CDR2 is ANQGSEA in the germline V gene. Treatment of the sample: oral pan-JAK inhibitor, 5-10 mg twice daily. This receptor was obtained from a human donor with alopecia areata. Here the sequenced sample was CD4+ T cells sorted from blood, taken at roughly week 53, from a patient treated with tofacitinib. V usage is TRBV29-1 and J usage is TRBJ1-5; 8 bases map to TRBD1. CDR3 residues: CSTGQGGQPQHF. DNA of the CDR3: TGCAGCACCGGACAGGGCGGACAGCCCCAGCATTTT.